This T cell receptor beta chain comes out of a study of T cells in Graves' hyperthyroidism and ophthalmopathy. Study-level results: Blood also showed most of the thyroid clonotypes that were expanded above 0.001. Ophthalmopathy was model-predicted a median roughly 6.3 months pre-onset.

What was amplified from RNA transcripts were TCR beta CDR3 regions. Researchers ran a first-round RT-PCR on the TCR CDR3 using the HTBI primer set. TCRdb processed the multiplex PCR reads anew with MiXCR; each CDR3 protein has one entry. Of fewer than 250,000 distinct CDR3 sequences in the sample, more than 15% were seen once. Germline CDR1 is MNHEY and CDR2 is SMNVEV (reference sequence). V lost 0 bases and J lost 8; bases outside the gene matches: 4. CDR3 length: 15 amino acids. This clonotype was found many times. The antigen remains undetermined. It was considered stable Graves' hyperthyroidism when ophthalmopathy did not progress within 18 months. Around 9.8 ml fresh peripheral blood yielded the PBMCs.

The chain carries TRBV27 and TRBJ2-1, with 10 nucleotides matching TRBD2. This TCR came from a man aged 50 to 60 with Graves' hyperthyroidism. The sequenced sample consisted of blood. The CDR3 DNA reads TGTGCCAGCAGTTTATCGCTAGCGGGAGTTTATGAGCAGTTCTTC. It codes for CASSLSLAGVYEQFF.